This T cell receptor (beta chain) was captured in a study of response to subunit inactivated influenza vaccine. TCRdb fed the RT-PCR reads into MiXCR, producing one record per CDR3 protein. The top ten hold over 10% of the sample, which has more than 400,000 distinct CDR3 sequences, approximately 7.2% seen once. CDR1 LGHDT and CDR2 YNNKEL come from the germline V gene (reference sequence). V was trimmed by 1 base and J by 2 bases, leaving 18 bases between them. This CDR3 spans 18 amino acids. Overall study results and limits: Only a handful of new T cells, the authors suggested, are recruited with each seasonal influenza vaccination.

There are a few counts of this clonotype. Its antigen is not known. The receptor's source is a man aged 45-69 years who received an inactivated influenza vaccine. The chain is built from TRBV3-1 and TRBJ1-5; the D is unclear. Specimen: PBMCs from blood, collected about 24 months after vaccination. This chain's CDR3 is CASSQVPSGVGGNQPQHF. CDR3 coding DNA: TGTGCCAGCAGCCAAGTCCCTAGCGGAGTAGGCGGCAATCAGCCCCAGCATTTT.